This T cell receptor beta chain was documented in a study of identical twins' blood T cells. This clonotype was found a few times. CDR3 size: 13 residues. Germline trimming cut 6 bases from V and 5 bases from J; bases unmatched to any gene: 4. Germline V gene sequence: CDR1 SGHAT, CDR2 FQNNGV. TCRdb processed the 5' RACE reads anew with MiXCR; each CDR3 protein has one entry. This sample yields 350,000 to 450,000 distinct CDR3 sequences, of which over 25% are seen a single time; around 5.6% belongs to the top ten. The sample was PBMCs. The chain combines TRBV11-2 with TRBJ2-1; TRBD2 matches at 7 bases. This clonotype originated in a woman aged 18-49 years in good health. CDR3 residues: CASRTGLHNEQFF. CDR3 in DNA: TGTGCCAGCAGAACGGGACTACACAATGAGCAGTTCTTC.